Below, one T cell receptor (beta chain) is given with its context. Antigen: not known. V lost 2 bases, J lost 9 bases, and 14 bases lay in between. This CDR3 comprises 14 residues. CDR1 and CDR2 (germline): MNHEY, SVGAGI. Incorporated into the TCR beta cDNA libraries were unique molecular identifiers, which served to reduce PCR and sequencing biases. It was from approximately 0.91 to 9.4 million T cells that some 460,000 cDNA molecules came. TCRdb fed the PCR reads into MiXCR, producing one record per CDR3 protein. The sample lists roughly 410,000 distinct CDR3 sequences, roughly 36% seen once, with 13% in the top ten. This entry is derived from a study of post-analysis software for immune sequencing data. General study findings and limits: Higher frequency in patients than in controls was seen for about five TRBV segments, with TRBV5-6, TRBV5-1 and TRBV20-1 among them.

V and J are TRBV6-5 and TRBJ2-1; D is perhaps TRBD2 (6 bases). This TCR was recovered from a girl aged 10-17 years with multiple sclerosis. Material: blood. DNA of the CDR3: TGTGCCAGCAGTTACATCCGGGACTCTATTGAGCAGTTCTTC. Encoded protein: CASSYIRDSIEQFF.